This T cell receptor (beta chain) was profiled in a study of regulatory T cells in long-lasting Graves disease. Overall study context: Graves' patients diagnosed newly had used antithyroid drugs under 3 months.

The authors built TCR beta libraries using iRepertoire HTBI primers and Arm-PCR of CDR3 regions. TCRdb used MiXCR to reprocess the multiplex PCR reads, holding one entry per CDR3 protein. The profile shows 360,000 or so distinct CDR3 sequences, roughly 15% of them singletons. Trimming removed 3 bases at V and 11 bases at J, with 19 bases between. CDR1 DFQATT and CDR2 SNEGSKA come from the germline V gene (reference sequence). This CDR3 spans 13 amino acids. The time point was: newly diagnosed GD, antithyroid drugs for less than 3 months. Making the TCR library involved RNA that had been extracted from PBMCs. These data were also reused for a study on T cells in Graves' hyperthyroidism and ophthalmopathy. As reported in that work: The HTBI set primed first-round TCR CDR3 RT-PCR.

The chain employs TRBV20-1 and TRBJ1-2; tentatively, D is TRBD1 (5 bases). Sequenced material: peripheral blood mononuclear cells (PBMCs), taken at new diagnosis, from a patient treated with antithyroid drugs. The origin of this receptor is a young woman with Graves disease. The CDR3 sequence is CSASKAGTVIYTF. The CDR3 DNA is TGCAGTGCTAGCAAGGCCGGGACCGTTATATACACCTTC.